This T cell receptor (beta chain) was documented in a study of blood T cell repertoires in COVID-19. Looking at the study overall: COVID-19 samples, acute and convalescent, were from the United States, Italy and Spain. Sample material is recorded as cDNA or gDNA derived from T cells, B-cell-depleted T cells, or PBMCs.

CDR3 length: 13 amino acids. V lost 7 bases, J lost 8 bases, and 15 bases lay in between. Looked up from germline, CDR1 is SGHDT and CDR2 is YYEEEE. Original processing notes: How many nucleated cells were present was estimated from reference gene primer amplification. The repertoire was sequenced with immunoSEQ multiplex PCR; TCRdb's copy has only in-frame clones and lacks some. V and J calls and clone size are as listed in that table; D and trimming were resolved from the DNA. The repertoire holds around 220,000 clones, with roughly 87% as singletons. Sequenced material: peripheral blood. The TCR sequence derives from a man aged 40-49 years with active or convalescent COVID-19. The chain combines TRBV5-6 with TRBJ1-4, with a possible D match to TRBD1 (6 bases). The CDR3 here is CASQGGAEEKLFF. In DNA form, the CDR3 reads TGTGCCAGCCAAGGGGGGGCAGAGGAAAAACTGTTTTTT.